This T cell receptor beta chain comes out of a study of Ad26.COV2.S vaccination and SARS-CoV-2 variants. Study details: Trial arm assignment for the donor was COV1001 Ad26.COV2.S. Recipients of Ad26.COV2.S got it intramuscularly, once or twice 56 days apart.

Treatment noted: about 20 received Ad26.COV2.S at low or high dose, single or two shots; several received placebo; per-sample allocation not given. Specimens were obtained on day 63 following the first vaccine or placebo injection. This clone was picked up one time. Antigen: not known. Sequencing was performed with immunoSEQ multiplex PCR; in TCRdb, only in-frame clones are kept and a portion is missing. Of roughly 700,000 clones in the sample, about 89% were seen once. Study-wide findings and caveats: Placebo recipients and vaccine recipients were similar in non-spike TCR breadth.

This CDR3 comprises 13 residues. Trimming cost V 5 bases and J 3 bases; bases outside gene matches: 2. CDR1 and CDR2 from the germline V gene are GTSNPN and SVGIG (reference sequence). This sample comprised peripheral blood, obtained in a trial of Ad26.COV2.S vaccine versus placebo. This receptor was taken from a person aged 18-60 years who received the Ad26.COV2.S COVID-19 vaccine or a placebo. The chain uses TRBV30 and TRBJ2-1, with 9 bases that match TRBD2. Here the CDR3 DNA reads TGTGCCTGGGAGACTAGCGGCTACAATGAGCAGTTCTTC. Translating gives CAWETSGYNEQFF.